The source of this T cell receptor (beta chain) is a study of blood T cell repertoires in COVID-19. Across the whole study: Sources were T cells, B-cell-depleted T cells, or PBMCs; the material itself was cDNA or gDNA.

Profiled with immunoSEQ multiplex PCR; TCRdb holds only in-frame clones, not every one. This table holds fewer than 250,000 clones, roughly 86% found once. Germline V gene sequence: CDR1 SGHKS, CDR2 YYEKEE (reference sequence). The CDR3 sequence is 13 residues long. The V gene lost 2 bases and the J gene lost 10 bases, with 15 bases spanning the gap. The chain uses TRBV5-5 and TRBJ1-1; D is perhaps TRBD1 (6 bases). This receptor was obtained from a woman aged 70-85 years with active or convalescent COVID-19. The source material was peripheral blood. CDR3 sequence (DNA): TGTGCCAGCAGCTTAACACAGGGATTTAGAGCTTTCTTT. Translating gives CASSLTQGFRAFF.